The subject of this entry is one T cell receptor (beta chain). The antigen remains unidentified. This entry is derived from a study of siplizumab effects on memory and regulatory T cells. About 10^5 TCR templates were assayed per sample. Sequenced by immunoSEQ multiplex PCR; TCRdb stores in-frame clones only, minus some. Found here are some 64,000 clones, 70% to 80% of them singletons; the top ten hold approximately 0.4%. In three donor pairs, unstimulated naive, memory, effector memory and TEMRA subsets were sequenced. General observations from the study: Naive versus memory phenotype went unassigned for roughly 75-97% of proliferating CD4+ or CD8+ clones. Sequences below about 10^-5 frequency were poorly captured. As a result, only a minor fraction of alloreactive clones mapped to unstimulated subsets.

The CDR3 is 14 amino acids. CDR1 is MGHRA and CDR2 is YSYEKL in the germline V gene. The ends were cut back, 3 bases at V and 7 bases at J, with 15 bases in the middle. The sequence was collected from a human donor in good health. The sequencing sample was made of memory CD4+ T cells sorted from blood. The chain joins TRBV4-1 to TRBJ1-1, with unresolved D. The CDR3 sequence: CASSQPMQMSEAFF. The CDR3 nucleotides are TGCGCCAGCAGCCAGCCCATGCAAATGAGTGAAGCTTTCTTT.